The 21 T cell receptor beta chains presented below share a single source sample, sequenced in a study of blood T cell repertoires in COVID-19. The table came from immunoSEQ multiplex PCR; TCRdb's copy has only in-frame clones and leaves some out. The repertoire holds about 100,000 clones, 80% seen once, with approximately 15% in the top ten. The sample taken for sequencing was peripheral blood. Receptors originate from a human donor in a cohort sampled during active COVID-19.

The rearrangement uses TRBV14 and TRBJ1-1; D ambiguous. Trimming pared 0 bases from V and 1 base from J, leaving 6 bases between. This CDR3 is 14 amino acids long. Germline values: CDR1 SGHDN, CDR2 FVKESK. CDR3 bases: TGTGCCAGCAGCCAAGAGGCCAGGAACACTGAAGCTTTCTTT. Its translation: CASSQEARNTEAFF.

This chain joins TRBV7-8 and TRBJ2-5; 12 bases map to TRBD2. With V trimmed by 1 base and J by 5 bases, 5 bases remained unmatched. The V gene's germline CDR1 is SGHVS and CDR2 FQNEAQ. CDR3 size: 16 residues. The CDR3 DNA sequence: TGTGCCAGCAGCTTAGATACTAGCGGGGGGATGGAGACCCAGTACTTC. Its translation: CASSLDTSGGMETQYF.

This chain uses TRBV5-4 with TRBJ2-3; 11 bases map to TRBD2. The V gene end was trimmed by 3 bases and the J gene end by 4 bases; junction bases not matched to a gene: 10. CDR1 SGHNT and CDR2 YYREEE come from the germline V gene (reference sequence). This CDR3 spans 17 amino acids. Here the CDR3 reads CASSSTGSGRGSDTQYF. Written as DNA, the CDR3 is TGTGCCAGCAGCTCGACCGGTAGCGGGAGGGGGTCAGATACGCAGTATTTT.

This chain joins TRBV5-1 and TRBJ2-3, with 15 bases identical to TRBD2. J gave up 6 bases and V 4 bases, and 15 bases lay outside the gene matches. The germline V gene has CDR1 SGHRS and CDR2 YFSETQ. The CDR3 loop spans 19 amino acids. CDR3 sequence: CASSPGLAGGQALRDTQYF. The CDR3 coding sequence is TGCGCCAGCAGCCCAGGACTAGCGGGGGGGCAGGCGCTGCGGGATACGCAGTATTTT.

This clone was seen a few times. V and J are TRBV10-3 and TRBJ2-7; 12 nucleotides line up with TRBD2. Germline CDR1 and CDR2: ENHRY and SYGVKD. The length of the CDR3 is 16 residues. Unmatched junction bases numbered 15, after V lost 10 bases and J lost 5 bases. The CDR3, as DNA: TGTGCCACGCGCGCGACTAGCGGGAGAGTTGGGGACGAGCAGTACTTC. This codes for CATRATSGRVGDEQYF.

The rearrangement links TRBV28 to TRBJ1-5; 9 bases fit TRBD1. The CDR3 is 16 residues long. The V segment lost 6 bases and the J segment 7 bases; nucleotides outside the gene matches: 13. Looked up from germline, CDR1 is MDHEN and CDR2 is SYDVKM. This CDR3 reads CASRPGTGSTLQPQHF. Here the CDR3 DNA reads TGTGCCAGCAGACCCGGGACAGGGAGCACTCTCCAGCCCCAGCATTTT.

The chain uses TRBV6-5 and TRBJ1-5, with TRBD1 identical over 8 bases. Germline V gives CDR1 MNHEY, CDR2 SVGAGI. The CDR3 contains 14 residues. Trimming cost V 6 bases and J 9 bases; bases outside gene matches: 10. CDR3 sequence: CASRTTGASLPQHF. Here the CDR3 DNA reads TGTGCCAGCAGAACGACAGGGGCCAGCCTGCCCCAGCATTTT.

V is TRBV20-1 and J is TRBJ2-6; TRBD2 is a possible D gene (6 bases). The V gene's germline CDR1 is DFQATT and CDR2 SNEGSKA (reference sequence). Trimming pared 3 bases from V and 1 base from J, leaving 16 bases between. The CDR3 consists of 17 residues. CDR3 sequence: CSASSRRAESGANVLTF. The CDR3 nucleotides read TGCAGTGCTAGTTCGAGGAGGGCAGAGTCTGGGGCCAACGTCCTGACTTTC.

The chain is built from TRBV3-1 (or the pseudogene TRBV3-2) and TRBJ1-3; TRBD1 is a possible D gene (5 bases). Trimming shortened V by 0 bases and J by 7 bases, and 19 bases separated the two germline ends. This CDR3 has 17 amino acids. Per the germline V gene, CDR1 is LGHDT and CDR2 is YNNKEL (reference sequence). CDR3 nucleotide sequence: TGTGCCAGCAGCCAAGAAGGAGCATGGACGGGGGGGAACACCATATATTTT. Amino acid sequence: CASSQEGAWTGGNTIYF.

CDR3 protein: CASSPPSRQGKNIQYF. The DNA for the CDR3 is TGTGCCAGCTCACCCCCCTCGCGGCAGGGGAAAAACATTCAGTACTTC. The chain is built from TRBV18 and TRBJ2-4; D may be TRBD1 (6 bases). The CDR3 consists of 16 residues. Germline CDR1 is KGHSH and CDR2 is LQKENI. V gave up 3 bases and J gave up 4 bases, with 16 bases separating them.

This rearrangement joins TRBV2 to TRBJ2-2; D may be TRBD1 (6 bases). The CDR3 is made up of 13 amino acids. Germline loops: CDR1 SNHLY, CDR2 FYNNEI. V dropped 5 bases and J dropped 5 bases, with 9 bases sitting between them. The CDR3 DNA is TGTGCCAGCAGTAAACAGGGAACCGGGGAGCTGTTTTTT. Translation: CASSKQGTGELFF.

The chain joins TRBV3-1 (or the pseudogene TRBV3-2) to TRBJ1-2; no reliable D call. Deletions cut 0 bases from V and 5 bases from J, with 7 bases between. Germline values: CDR1 LGHDT, CDR2 YNNKEL (reference sequence). This CDR3 comprises 13 residues. The CDR3 here is CASSQESRYGYTF. The CDR3 coding sequence is TGTGCCAGCAGCCAAGAGTCCAGATATGGCTACACCTTC.

In DNA form, the CDR3 reads TGTGCCAGCAGTCGGACCGGACAGTACTATGGCTACACCTTC. Its translation is CASSRTGQYYGYTF. The J gene is TRBJ1-2, the V gene TRBV6-5, with TRBD1 as a possible D gene (6 bases). V dropped 5 bases and J dropped 3 bases, with 13 bases sitting between them. This CDR3 contains 14 residues. Germline V gene data show CDR1 as MNHEY and CDR2 as SVGAGI.

CDR3 nucleotide sequence: TGTGCCAGCAAGCAAACAGGGAATAATTCACCCCTCCACTTT. It is translated as CASKQTGNNSPLHF. This chain uses TRBV28 with TRBJ1-6, with D possibly being TRBD1 (6 bases). This CDR3 contains 14 residues. V was shortened by 7 bases and J by 5 bases, with 12 bases between the two germline ends. Germline lookup yields CDR1 MDHEN and CDR2 SYDVKM.

The chain joins TRBV28 to TRBJ1-2; 10 nucleotides align to TRBD1. This CDR3 spans 15 amino acids. V shed 6 bases and J 2 bases; nucleotides not matched to a gene: 6. Germline CDR1 is MDHEN and CDR2 is SYDVKM. CDR3 residues: CASRADRGPNYGYTF. CDR3 nucleotide sequence: TGTGCCAGCAGAGCCGACAGGGGGCCCAACTATGGCTACACCTTC.

The chain links TRBV18 to TRBJ1-1; D call uncertain. This CDR3 is 13 amino acids long. Trimming removed 5 bases from V and 0 bases from J, with 7 bases in between. Germline V gene lookup returns CDR1 KGHSH and CDR2 LQKENI. CDR3 protein: CASSTGMNTEAFF. CDR3 nucleotides: TGTGCCAGCTCAACCGGGATGAACACTGAAGCTTTCTTT.

This clone was detected only a few times. The genes are TRBV24-1 and TRBJ2-1; 8 bases align to TRBD2. The CDR3 is 16 amino acids. Looked up from germline, CDR1 is KGHDR and CDR2 is SFDVKD. With 4 bases clipped from V and 2 bases from J, the junction kept 6 bases outside the gene matches. The CDR3: CATSERGRSAYNEQFF. CDR3 sequence (DNA): TGTGCCACCAGTGAGCGCGGGAGGAGCGCCTACAATGAGCAGTTCTTC.

This clone was recorded many times. The chain carries TRBV28 and TRBJ2-7; possibly TRBD2 for D (6 bases). The CDR3 runs to 12 residues. Germline CDR1 reads MDHEN; CDR2 reads SYDVKM. The V end was cut by 3 bases, the J end by 7 bases, with 10 bases between. This chain's CDR3 is CASSLEGREQYF. CDR3 in DNA: TGTGCCAGCAGTTTGGAGGGGCGGGAGCAGTACTTC.

The V and J genes are TRBV30 and TRBJ2-7; D perhaps matches TRBD1 (5 bases). This CDR3 contains 16 residues. Between the trimmed V and J ends, which lost 4 bases and 2 bases, there was a span of 21 bases. CDR1 is GTSNPN and CDR2 is SVGIG in the germline V gene (reference sequence). The DNA of the CDR3 is TGTGCCTGGACCCCCCCCGCAGGGTTCCTCACCTACGAGCAGTACTTC. As protein: CAWTPPAGFLTYEQYF.

V is TRBV25-1 and J is TRBJ1-1, with D possibly being TRBD1 (5 bases). The CDR3 totals 11 residues. Trimming cost V 6 bases and J 6 bases, with 8 bases left between them. Germline-derived CDR1 and CDR2 are MGHDK and SYGVNS. The CDR3 region has the DNA TGTGCCAGCAGCTGGGGGGCTGAAGCTTTCTTT. Amino acids: CASSWGAEAFF.

J is TRBJ2-7 and V is TRBV6-6; tentatively, D is TRBD2 (5 bases). The CDR3 runs to 11 residues. CDR1 MNHNY and CDR2 SVGAGI come from the germline V gene (reference sequence). Trimming took off 8 bases at V and 2 bases at J, with 7 bases between the two ends. CDR3 coding DNA: TGTGCCAGCCGAGGGACCTACGAGCAGTACTTC. This sequence encodes CASRGTYEQYF.